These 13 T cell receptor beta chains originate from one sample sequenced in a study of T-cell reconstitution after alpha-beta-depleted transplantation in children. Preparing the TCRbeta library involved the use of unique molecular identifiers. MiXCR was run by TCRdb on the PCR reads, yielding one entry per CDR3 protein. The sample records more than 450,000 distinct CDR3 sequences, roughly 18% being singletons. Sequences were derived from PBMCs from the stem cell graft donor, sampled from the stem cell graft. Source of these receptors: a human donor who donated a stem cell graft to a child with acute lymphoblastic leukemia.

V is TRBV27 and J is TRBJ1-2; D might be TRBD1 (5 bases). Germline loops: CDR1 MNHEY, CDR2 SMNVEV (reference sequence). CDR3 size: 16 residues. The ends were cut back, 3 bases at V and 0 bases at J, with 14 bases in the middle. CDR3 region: CASSFRPGPANYGYTF. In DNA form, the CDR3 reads TGTGCCAGCAGTTTTCGTCCGGGGCCCGCTAACTATGGCTACACCTTC.

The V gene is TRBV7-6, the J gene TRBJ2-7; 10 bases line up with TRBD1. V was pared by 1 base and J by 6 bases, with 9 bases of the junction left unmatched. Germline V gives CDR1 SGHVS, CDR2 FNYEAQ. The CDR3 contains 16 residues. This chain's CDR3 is CASSLVPGTGDGEQYF. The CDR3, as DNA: TGTGCCAGCAGCTTAGTTCCCGGGACAGGGGATGGCGAGCAGTACTTC.

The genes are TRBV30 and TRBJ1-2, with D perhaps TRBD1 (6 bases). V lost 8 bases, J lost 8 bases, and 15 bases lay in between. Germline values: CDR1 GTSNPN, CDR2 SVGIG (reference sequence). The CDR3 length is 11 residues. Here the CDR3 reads CAGPDGGGYTF. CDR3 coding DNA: TGTGCCGGACCCGACGGGGGCGGCTACACCTTC.

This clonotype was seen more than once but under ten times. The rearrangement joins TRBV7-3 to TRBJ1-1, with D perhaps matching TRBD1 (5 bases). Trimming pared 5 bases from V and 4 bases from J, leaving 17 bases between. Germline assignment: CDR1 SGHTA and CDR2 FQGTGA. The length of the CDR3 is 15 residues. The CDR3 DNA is TGTGCCAGCAGCCCGCAGAGGTTCGGGGCCACTGAAGCTTTCTTT. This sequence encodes CASSPQRFGATEAFF.

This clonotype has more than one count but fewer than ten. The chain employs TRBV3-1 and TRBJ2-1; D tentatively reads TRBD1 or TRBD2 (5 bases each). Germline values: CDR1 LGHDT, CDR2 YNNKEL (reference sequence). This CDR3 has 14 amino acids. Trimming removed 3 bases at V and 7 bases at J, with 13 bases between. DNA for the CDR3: TGTGCCAGCAGCCAGGGGCGGGCCGCAAATGAGCAGTTCTTC. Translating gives CASSQGRAANEQFF.

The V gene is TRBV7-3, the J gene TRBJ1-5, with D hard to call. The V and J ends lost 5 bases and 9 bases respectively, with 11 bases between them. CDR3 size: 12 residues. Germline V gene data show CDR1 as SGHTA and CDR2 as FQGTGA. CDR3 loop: CASSGREGPQHF. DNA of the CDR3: TGTGCCAGCAGCGGTAGGGAAGGGCCCCAGCATTTT.

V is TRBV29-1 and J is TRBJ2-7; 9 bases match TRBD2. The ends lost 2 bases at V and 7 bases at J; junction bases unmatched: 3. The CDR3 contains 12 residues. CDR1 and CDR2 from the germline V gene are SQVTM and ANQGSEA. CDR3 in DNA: TGCAGCGTTGAATGGCGGGAGGGGGAGCAGTACTTC. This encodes CSVEWREGEQYF.

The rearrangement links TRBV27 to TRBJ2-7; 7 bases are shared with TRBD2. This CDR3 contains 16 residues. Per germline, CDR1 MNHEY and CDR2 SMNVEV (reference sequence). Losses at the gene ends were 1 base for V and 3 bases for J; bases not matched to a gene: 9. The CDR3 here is CASSLYASGSHYEQYF. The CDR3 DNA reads TGTGCCAGCAGTTTATACGCTAGCGGTTCGCACTACGAGCAGTACTTC.

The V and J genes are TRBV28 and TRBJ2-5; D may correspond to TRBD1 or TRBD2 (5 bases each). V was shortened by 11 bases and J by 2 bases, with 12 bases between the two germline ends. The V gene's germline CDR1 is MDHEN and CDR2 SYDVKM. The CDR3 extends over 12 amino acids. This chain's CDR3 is CASGTSQETQYF. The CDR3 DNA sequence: TGTGCCTCCGGGACGTCTCAAGAGACCCAGTACTTC. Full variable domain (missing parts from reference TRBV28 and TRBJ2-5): DVKVTQSSRYLVKRTGEKVFLECVQDMDHENMFWYRQDPGLGLRLIYFSYDVKMKEKGDIPEGYSVSREKKERFSLILESASTNQTSMYLCASGTSQETQYFGPGTRLLVL.

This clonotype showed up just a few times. The CDR3 spells CSARDRRGRTGELFF. The CDR3 nucleotides are TGCAGTGCTAGAGATAGGCGGGGGCGGACCGGGGAGCTGTTTTTT. The chain is built from TRBV20-1 and TRBJ2-2, with D perhaps matching TRBD2 (7 bases). Trimming removed 0 bases from V and 5 bases from J, with 13 bases in between. Germline V gene lookup returns CDR1 DFQATT and CDR2 SNEGSKA (reference sequence). The CDR3 totals 15 residues.

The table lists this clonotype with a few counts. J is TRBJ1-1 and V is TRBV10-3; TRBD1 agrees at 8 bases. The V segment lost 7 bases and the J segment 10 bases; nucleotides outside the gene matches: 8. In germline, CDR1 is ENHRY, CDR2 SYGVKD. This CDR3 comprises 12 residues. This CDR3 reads CAINGQGLRAFF. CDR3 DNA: TGTGCCATCAACGGACAGGGCTTGCGAGCTTTCTTT.

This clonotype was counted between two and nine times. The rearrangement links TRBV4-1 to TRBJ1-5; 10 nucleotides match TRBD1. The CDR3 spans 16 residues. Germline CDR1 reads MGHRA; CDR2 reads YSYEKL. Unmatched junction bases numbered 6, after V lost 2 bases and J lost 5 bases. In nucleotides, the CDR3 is TGCGCCAGCAGCCAATCGTCCGGGACAGGGGATCAGCCCCAGCATTTT. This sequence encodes CASSQSSGTGDQPQHF.

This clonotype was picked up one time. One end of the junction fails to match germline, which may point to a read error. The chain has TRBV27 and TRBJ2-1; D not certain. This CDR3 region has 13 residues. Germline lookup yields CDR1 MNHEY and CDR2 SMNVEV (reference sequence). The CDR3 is CASNTGPFNDQFF. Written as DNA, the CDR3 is TGTGCCAGCAATACGGGTCCTTTCAATGACCAGTTCTTC.